Below, 32 T cell receptor beta chains from the same sample are listed, as sequenced in a study of T cells in Graves' hyperthyroidism and ophthalmopathy. Amplification yielded TCR beta CDR3 regions, with RNA transcripts as the source. The study used the HTBI primer set for a first-round RT-PCR of the TCR CDR3. Using its own MiXCR run on the multiplex PCR reads, TCRdb lists one record per CDR3 protein. There are about 660,000 distinct CDR3 sequences in the sample; approximately 42% occur only once, and approximately 7.2% lies in the top ten. The sequencing input was peripheral blood or thyroid tissue (not recorded which). All receptors derive from an adult man with Graves' disease, either hyperthyroidism or ophthalmopathy (not recorded which).

The rearrangement uses TRBV6-1 and TRBJ2-5; D tentatively reads TRBD1 or TRBD2 (6 bases each). The CDR3 has 11 amino acids. CDR1 is MNHNS and CDR2 is SASEGT in the germline V gene. Trimming removed 10 bases at V and 5 bases at J, with 11 bases between. The CDR3 DNA follows: TGTGCCACGCAAGGGGGGGAGACCCAGTACTTC. It specifies CATQGGETQYF.

The chain carries TRBV25-1 and TRBJ1-5; D is uncertain. The CDR3 contains 13 residues. With 8 bases removed from V and 2 bases from J, the gap between germline ends came to 10 bases. CDR1 and CDR2 (germline): MGHDK, SYGVNS. The CDR3 here is CASQQTGNQPQHF. The CDR3 region has the DNA TGTGCCAGCCAGCAGACCGGCAATCAGCCCCAGCATTTT.

The chain links TRBV12-3 or TRBV12-4 to TRBJ1-1; no clear D gene. Deletions cut 6 bases from V and 1 base from J, with 12 bases between. The CDR3 is 14 residues long. CDR3 coding DNA: TGTGCCAGCAGCCCGGCACGAAGGAACACTGAAGCTTTCTTT. It codes for CASSPARRNTEAFF.

This clonotype occurred many times. The chain couples TRBV7-2 to TRBJ1-1; no reliable D call. This CDR3 has 13 residues. Trimming left V 5 bases short and J 3 bases short, with 10 bases between. CDR1 is SGHTA and CDR2 is FQGNSA in the germline V gene. CDR3 bases: TGTGCCAGCAGCAAAGAGCGAGACACTGAAGCTTTCTTT. Its protein product is CASSKERDTEAFF. The whole variable domain, filled in from reference TRBV7-2 and TRBJ1-1, reads GAGVSQSPSNKVTEKGKDVELRCDPISGHTALYWYRQSLGQGLEFLIYFQGNSAPDKSGLPSDRFSAERTGGSVSTLTIQRTQQEDSAVYLCASSKERDTEAFFGQGTRLTVV.

This clonotype has at least ten counts. The genes are TRBV29-1 and TRBJ1-1; 8 bases line up with TRBD1. The CDR3 totals 12 residues. V was clipped by 6 bases and J by 7 bases; unmatched bases: 7. Germline V CDR1 and CDR2: SQVTM, ANQGSEA. CDR3 in DNA: TGCAGCGTCTGGACAGGGCAAGGTGAAGCTTTCTTT. Translating it yields CSVWTGQGEAFF. The full variable domain, rest sourced from reference TRBV29-1 and TRBJ1-1, is SAVISQKPSRDICQRGTSLTIQCQVDSQVTMMFWYRQQPGQSLTLIATANQGSEATYESGFVIDKFPISRPNLTFSTLTVSNMSPEDSSIYLCSVWTGQGEAFFGQGTRLTVV.

The chain is built from TRBV9 and TRBJ2-7; 9 bases agree with TRBD2. With 2 bases clipped from V and 1 base from J, the junction kept 4 bases outside the gene matches. CDR3 length: 15 residues. Germline V gives CDR1 SGDLS, CDR2 YYNGEE. CDR3 sequence (DNA): TGTGCCAGCAGCGTTAGCGGGGGAGTATCCTACGAGCAGTACTTC. It encodes CASSVSGGVSYEQYF.

This chain uses TRBV6-5 with TRBJ1-5; TRBD1 matches at 7 bases. Germline V gives CDR1 MNHEY, CDR2 SVGAGI. The CDR3 sequence is 13 residues long. The V segment lost 6 bases and the J segment 6 bases; nucleotides outside the gene matches: 5. CDR3 region: CASRETGIQPQHF. The CDR3 coding sequence is TGTGCCAGCAGAGAGACAGGGATTCAGCCCCAGCATTTT.

CDR3 sequence reads: CASSYSDGPQHF. The CDR3 region has the DNA TGTGCCAGCAGTTACTCCGACGGGCCCCAGCATTTT. The chain has TRBV7-9 and TRBJ1-5, with D unresolved. The CDR3 is 12 amino acids. V was clipped by 6 bases and J by 9 bases, with 12 bases between them. Per germline, CDR1 SEHNR and CDR2 FQNEAQ (reference sequence).

In its sample, this clonotype was seen many times. The rearrangement uses TRBV7-9 and TRBJ2-5; D gene ambiguous. Germline values: CDR1 SEHNR, CDR2 FQNEAQ (reference sequence). CDR3 length: 13 residues. V was clipped by 5 bases and J by 2 bases, with 9 bases between them. The DNA for the CDR3 is TGTGCCAGCAGCCTAAAGCCTCAAGAGACCCAGTACTTC. It translates to CASSLKPQETQYF.

The chain carries TRBV12-3 or TRBV12-4 and TRBJ1-5, with 7 bases fitting TRBD1. The CDR3 consists of 16 residues. Trimming at V came to 3 bases and at J to 6 bases, leaving 11 bases not matched to a gene. The chain's CDR3 is CASSLWGTGAVQPQHF. As DNA, the CDR3 is TGTGCCAGCAGTTTGTGGGGAACAGGGGCGGTTCAGCCCCAGCATTTT.

The rearrangement uses TRBV7-2 and TRBJ2-5; D unclear. CDR3 size: 15 residues. Germline V gives CDR1 SGHTA, CDR2 FQGNSA. The V gene lost 5 bases and the J gene lost 0 bases, with 13 bases spanning the gap. CDR3 amino acids: CASSLPPWHQETQYF. For the CDR3, the DNA is TGTGCCAGCAGCCTCCCCCCCTGGCACCAAGAGACCCAGTACTTC.

As regards this clonotype: One end of the junction varies from germline; a read error may be responsible. The V call is TRBV2, the J call TRBJ1-1; no firm D call. The CDR3 totals 12 residues. CDR1 is SNHLY and CDR2 is FYNNEI in the germline V gene. The CDR3 DNA reads TGTGTCAGCATGGAAGGGAACACTGAAGCTTTCTTT. Translation: CVSMEGNTEAFF.

CDR3 coding DNA: TGCGCCAGCAGCTTGGCCAGCCAGCGGGGGTTTTCCTACGAGCAGTACTTC. Protein sequence: CASSLASQRGFSYEQYF. The V and J genes are TRBV5-1 and TRBJ2-7, with 8 bases lining up with TRBD2. V trimming: 0 bases; J trimming: 1 base; junction bases outside the gene matches: 9. The CDR3 contains 17 residues. Germline CDR1 reads SGHRS; CDR2 reads YFSETQ.

The chain has TRBV15 and TRBJ1-5, with D maybe TRBD1 (6 bases). Germline loops: CDR1 LNHNV, CDR2 YYDKDF (reference sequence). V was pared by 2 bases and J by 5 bases, with 16 bases between. This CDR3 region has 16 residues. Here the CDR3 DNA reads TGTGCCACCAGCAGATCTCACAGGGAAGGAGATCAGCCCCAGCATTTT. Amino acid sequence: CATSRSHREGDQPQHF. Using reference TRBV15 and TRBJ1-5 for the parts outside the CDR3, the full variable domain is DAMVIQNPRYQVTQFGKPVTLSCSQTLNHNVMYWYQQKSSQAPKLLFHYYDKDFNNEADTPDNFQSRRPNTSFCFLDIRSPGLGDTAMYLCATSRSHREGDQPQHFGDGTRLSIL.

The chain uses TRBV19 and TRBJ1-1; TRBD1 matches 7 bases. Germline values: CDR1 LNHDA, CDR2 SQIVND (reference sequence). V lost 3 bases, J lost 0 bases, and 4 bases stayed unmatched. The CDR3 extends over 15 amino acids. The CDR3 here is CASSMWTGMNTEAFF. The CDR3 coding sequence is TGTGCCAGTAGTATGTGGACAGGAATGAACACTGAAGCTTTCTTT. Full variable domain (rest looked up from reference TRBV19 and TRBJ1-1): DGGITQSPKYLFRKEGQNVTLSCEQNLNHDAMYWYRQDPGQGLRLIYYSQIVNDFQKGDIAEGYSVSREKKESFPLTVTSAQKNPTAFYLCASSMWTGMNTEAFFGQGTRLTVV.

The gene calls are TRBV7-9 and TRBJ1-1; maybe TRBD1 (6 bases). Germline V gene lookup returns CDR1 SEHNR and CDR2 FQNEAQ (reference sequence). Deletions cut 4 bases from V and 5 bases from J, with 17 bases between. This CDR3 contains 15 residues. In DNA form, the CDR3 reads TGTGCCAGCAGCTACAGGGCGGGGGGTGGGACTGAAGCTTTCTTT. This translates into CASSYRAGGGTEAFF.

This clonotype was observed a few times. The chain links TRBV6-4 to TRBJ1-2; D unresolved. Germline loops: CDR1 MRHNA, CDR2 SNTAGT. V lost 5 bases and J lost 5, with 12 bases in between. The length of the CDR3 is 13 residues. CDR3 bases: TGTGCCAGCAGTCCGGGATGGGGATATGGCTACACCTTC. This encodes CASSPGWGYGYTF.

This clonotype was counted many times. The V and J genes are TRBV9 and TRBJ2-7; D is tentatively TRBD1 or TRBD2 (5 bases each). The germline CDR1 and CDR2 sequences are SGDLS and YYNGEE. This CDR3 region has 15 residues. V lost 4 bases, J lost 0 bases, and 14 bases lay in between. CDR3 sequence: CASSHRDGFSYEQYF. Here the CDR3 DNA reads TGTGCCAGCAGCCATAGGGACGGATTCTCCTACGAGCAGTACTTC.

This clonotype was found a few times. The V gene is TRBV6-6, the J gene TRBJ2-7; no reliable D call. The CDR3 spans 11 residues. CDR1 is MNHNY, CDR2 SVGAGI, per germline (reference sequence). Trimming stripped 7 bases from V and 3 bases from J, with 7 bases between. The CDR3, as DNA: TGTGCCAGCAAGGTGGACTACGAGCAGTACTTC. Translating gives CASKVDYEQYF.

The J gene is TRBJ1-5, the V gene TRBV2; 7 positions agree with TRBD1. With 8 bases clipped from V and 1 base from J, the junction kept 5 bases outside the gene matches. Germline values: CDR1 SNHLY, CDR2 FYNNEI. This CDR3 comprises 14 residues. CDR3 nucleotides: TGTGCCAGCGTATCAGGGGGAAGCAATCAGCCCCAGCATTTT. It is translated as CASVSGGSNQPQHF.

This clonotype appeared a single time. The genes are TRBV2 and TRBJ1-5; no clear D gene. Trimming left V 4 bases short and J 3 bases short, with 10 bases between. The CDR3 is 14 amino acids. Germline assignment: CDR1 SNHLY and CDR2 FYNNEI. CDR3 sequence (DNA): TGTGCCAGCAGTGTGATCTTGGACAATCAGCCCCAGCATTTT. This codes for CASSVILDNQPQHF.

This clonotype was seen only a few times. This chain connects TRBV29-1 to TRBJ1-3; 7 bases fit TRBD1. This CDR3 is built from 15 residues. Trimming took 1 base from V and 2 from J; bases not matched to a gene: 5. Germline V CDR1 and CDR2: SQVTM, ANQGSEA. This CDR3 is CSVEGRGQPGNTIYF. Here the CDR3 DNA reads TGCAGCGTTGAAGGGCGGGGACAGCCTGGAAACACCATATATTTT.

This clonotype turned up a few times. This chain uses TRBV7-2 with TRBJ1-2, with 8 bases matching TRBD1. The J segment lost 8 bases and the V segment lost 2 bases, leaving 4 bases of the junction unmatched. The germline V gene encodes CDR1 SGHTA and CDR2 FQGNSA. This CDR3 spans 13 amino acids. The CDR3 protein is CASSLLSGGGYTF. In nucleotides, the CDR3 is TGTGCCAGCAGCTTATTATCAGGGGGCGGCTACACCTTC. Together with reference TRBV7-2 and TRBJ1-2, the CDR3 gives the full variable domain: GAGVSQSPSNKVTEKGKDVELRCDPISGHTALYWYRQSLGQGLEFLIYFQGNSAPDKSGLPSDRFSAERTGGSVSTLTIQRTQQEDSAVYLCASSLLSGGGYTFGSGTRLTVV.

This chain uses TRBV2 with TRBJ1-5; 7 positions match TRBD1. Germline CDR1 reads SNHLY; CDR2 reads FYNNEI. The CDR3 spans 12 residues. The V segment lost 6 bases and the J segment 6 bases; nucleotides outside the gene matches: 2. CDR3 in amino acids: CASRAGGQPQHF. The CDR3 DNA reads TGTGCCAGCAGGGCAGGGGGTCAGCCCCAGCATTTT.

This clonotype has more than one count but fewer than ten. V gene TRBV5-1 combines with J gene TRBJ1-4; TRBD1 might be the D (6 bases). Trimming cost V 5 bases and J 7 bases, with 15 bases left between them. CDR1 SGHRS and CDR2 YFSETQ come from the germline V gene. This CDR3 spans 14 amino acids. The CDR3, as DNA: TGCGCCAGCAGGCACGCCCAGGGGCCTGAAAAACTGTTTTTT. This translates into CASRHAQGPEKLFF.

V usage is TRBV19 and J usage is TRBJ1-2; unclear D gene. Trimming removed 5 bases at V and 6 bases at J, with 22 bases between. This CDR3 comprises 16 residues. Germline loops: CDR1 LNHDA, CDR2 SQIVND (reference sequence). As DNA, the CDR3 is TGTGCCAGTAGTCCGCAACGGGATCCACCGGATAATGGCTACACCTTC. Amino acids: CASSPQRDPPDNGYTF. Full variable domain (missing parts from reference TRBV19 and TRBJ1-2): DGGITQSPKYLFRKEGQNVTLSCEQNLNHDAMYWYRQDPGQGLRLIYYSQIVNDFQKGDIAEGYSVSREKKESFPLTVTSAQKNPTAFYLCASSPQRDPPDNGYTFGSGTRLTVV.

This clonotype was seen only a few times. V gene TRBV15 combines with J gene TRBJ2-6, with D perhaps matching TRBD1 (5 bases). CDR1 LNHNV and CDR2 YYDKDF come from the germline V gene (reference sequence). This CDR3 region has 18 residues. Trimming stripped 10 bases from V and 0 bases from J, with 22 bases between. CDR3 loop: CASSPPGGASSGANVLTF. CDR3 DNA: TGTGCCAGCTCACCACCGGGTGGGGCTAGCTCTGGGGCCAACGTCCTGACTTTC. The variable domain in full, with the rest retrieved from reference TRBV15 and TRBJ2-6, is DAMVIQNPRYQVTQFGKPVTLSCSQTLNHNVMYWYQQKSSQAPKLLFHYYDKDFNNEADTPDNFQSRRPNTSFCFLDIRSPGLGDTAMYLCASSPPGGASSGANVLTFGAGSRLTVL.

This sequence joins TRBV29-1 and TRBJ1-5, with D tentatively TRBD1 (5 bases). The ends were cut back, 4 bases at V and 7 bases at J, with 17 bases in the middle. The CDR3 covers 14 residues. Germline V lookup: CDR1 SQVTM, CDR2 ANQGSEA. The CDR3 DNA reads TGCAGCGTTGGGGGGACGGTGGACAAGCAGCCCCAGCATTTT. Amino acid sequence: CSVGGTVDKQPQHF.

The V and J genes are TRBV29-1 and TRBJ1-5; 9 nucleotides match TRBD1. Trimming at V came to 8 bases and at J to 4 bases, leaving 12 bases not matched to a gene. The CDR3 loop spans 15 amino acids. Germline loops: CDR1 SQVTM, CDR2 ANQGSEA. CDR3 residues: CSKGQGVNENQPQHF. Written as DNA, the CDR3 is TGCAGCAAGGGACAGGGCGTTAATGAAAATCAGCCCCAGCATTTT.

The CDR3 coding sequence is TGTGCCACCAGGGAGACAGGTCAGCCCCAGCATTTT. The encoded protein is CATRETGQPQHF. The chain employs TRBV24-1 and TRBJ1-5; possible D gene TRBD1, 6 bases. With 7 bases removed from V and 6 bases from J, the gap between germline ends came to 9 bases. This CDR3 spans 12 amino acids. Germline-derived CDR1 and CDR2 are KGHDR and SFDVKD.

Only a few counts were recorded for this clonotype. This chain joins TRBV7-9 and TRBJ2-5, with D possibly matching TRBD1 (6 bases). V lost 1 base, J lost 5 bases, and 11 bases lay in between. Germline V gene lookup returns CDR1 SEHNR and CDR2 FQNEAQ (reference sequence). The CDR3 is 14 amino acids. This CDR3 is CASSLVQGWETQYF. The CDR3 DNA follows: TGTGCCAGCAGCTTAGTACAGGGATGGGAGACCCAGTACTTC.

CDR3: CASRKTGVSNQPQHF. Written as DNA, the CDR3 is TGTGCCAGCAGAAAGACAGGGGTTAGCAATCAGCCCCAGCATTTT. This chain uses TRBV2 with TRBJ1-5; 8 bases fit TRBD1. J was trimmed by 0 bases and V by 6 bases; bases with no gene match: 4. The CDR3 extends over 15 amino acids. Germline CDR1 SNHLY, CDR2 FYNNEI.